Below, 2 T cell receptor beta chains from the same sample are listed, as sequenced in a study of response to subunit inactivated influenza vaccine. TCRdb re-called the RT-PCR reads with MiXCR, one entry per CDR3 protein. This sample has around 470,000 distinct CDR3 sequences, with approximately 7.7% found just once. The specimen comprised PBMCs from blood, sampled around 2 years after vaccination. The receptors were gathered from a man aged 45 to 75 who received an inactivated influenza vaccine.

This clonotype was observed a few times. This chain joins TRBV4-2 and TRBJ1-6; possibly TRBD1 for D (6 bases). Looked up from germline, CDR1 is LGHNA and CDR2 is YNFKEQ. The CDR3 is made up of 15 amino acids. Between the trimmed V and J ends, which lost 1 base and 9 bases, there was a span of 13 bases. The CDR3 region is CASSQGTGSGSPLHF. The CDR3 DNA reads TGTGCCAGCAGCCAAGGAACAGGGTCCGGTTCACCCCTCCACTTT.

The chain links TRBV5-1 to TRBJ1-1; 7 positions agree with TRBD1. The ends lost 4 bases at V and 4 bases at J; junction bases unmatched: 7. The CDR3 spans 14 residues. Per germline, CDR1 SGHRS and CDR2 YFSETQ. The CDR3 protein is CASSVNRGSTEAFF. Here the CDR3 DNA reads TGCGCCAGCAGCGTTAACAGGGGAAGCACTGAAGCTTTCTTT.